The TCR beta chain under discussion was sequenced for a study of shared clonotypes between healthy human individuals. About the research overall: Each donor had three CD4 naive, three CD4 memory, two CD8 naive and one CD8 memory plate.

In germline, CDR1 is MGHRA, CDR2 YSYEKL. V lost 1 base and J lost 0; bases outside the gene matches: 10. There are 20 residues in the CDR3. The assay was immunoSEQ multiplex PCR, and TCRdb's table has in-frame clones only and misses some. This table holds about 1.5 million clones, roughly 95% found once. This clone has only a few counts. Sequencing was carried out using naive CD4+ T cells sorted from blood. Documented subset: CD45RA+ positively selected. The receptor was derived from a man aged 25 to 40 in good health. This rearrangement joins TRBV4-1 to TRBJ1-5; 12 positions match TRBD1. CDR3 sequence (DNA): TGCGCCAGCAGCCAAGGGGAGTGGGGACAGGGGGCTAATAGCAATCAGCCCCAGCATTTT. It codes for CASSQGEWGQGANSNQPQHF.